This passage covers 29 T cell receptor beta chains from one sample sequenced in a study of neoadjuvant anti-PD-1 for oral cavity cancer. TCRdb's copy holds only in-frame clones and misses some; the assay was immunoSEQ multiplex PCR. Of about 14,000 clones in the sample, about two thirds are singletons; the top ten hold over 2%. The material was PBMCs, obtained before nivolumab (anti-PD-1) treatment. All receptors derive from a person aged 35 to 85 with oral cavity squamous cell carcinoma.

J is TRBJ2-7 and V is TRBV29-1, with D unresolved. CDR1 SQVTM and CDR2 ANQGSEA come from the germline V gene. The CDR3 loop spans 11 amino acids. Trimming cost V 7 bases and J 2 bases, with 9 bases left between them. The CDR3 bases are TGCAGCGCCCAAGGAACCTACGAGCAGTACTTC. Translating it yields CSAQGTYEQYF.

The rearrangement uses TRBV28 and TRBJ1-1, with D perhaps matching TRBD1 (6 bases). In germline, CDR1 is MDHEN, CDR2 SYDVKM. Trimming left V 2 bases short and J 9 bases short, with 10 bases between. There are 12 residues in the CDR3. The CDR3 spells CASSLKQGQAFF. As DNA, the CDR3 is TGTGCCAGCAGTTTAAAGCAGGGGCAAGCTTTCTTT. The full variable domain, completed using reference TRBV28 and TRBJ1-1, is DVKVTQSSRYLVKRTGEKVFLECVQDMDHENMFWYRQDPGLGLRLIYFSYDVKMKEKGDIPEGYSVSREKKERFSLILESASTNQTSMYLCASSLKQGQAFFGQGTRLTVV.

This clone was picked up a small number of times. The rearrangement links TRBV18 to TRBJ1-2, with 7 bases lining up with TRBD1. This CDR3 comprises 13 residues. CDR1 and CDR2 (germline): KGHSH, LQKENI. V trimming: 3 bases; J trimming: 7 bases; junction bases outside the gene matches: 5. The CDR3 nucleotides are TGTGCCAGCTCACCGGGAGGGGGCTCTGGCTACACCTTC. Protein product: CASSPGGGSGYTF.

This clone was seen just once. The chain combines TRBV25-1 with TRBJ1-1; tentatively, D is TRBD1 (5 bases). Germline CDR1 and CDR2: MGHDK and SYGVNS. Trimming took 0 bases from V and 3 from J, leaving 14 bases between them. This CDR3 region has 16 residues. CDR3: CASSEYRGIDDTEAFF. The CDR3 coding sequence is TGTGCCAGCAGTGAATATCGGGGGATAGATGACACTGAAGCTTTCTTT.

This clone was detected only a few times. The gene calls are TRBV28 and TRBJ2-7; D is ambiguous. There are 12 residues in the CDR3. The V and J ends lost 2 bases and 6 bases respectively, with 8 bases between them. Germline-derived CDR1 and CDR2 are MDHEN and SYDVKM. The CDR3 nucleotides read TGTGCCAGCAGTTTAAGTGACTTCGAGCAGTACTTC. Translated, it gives CASSLSDFEQYF.

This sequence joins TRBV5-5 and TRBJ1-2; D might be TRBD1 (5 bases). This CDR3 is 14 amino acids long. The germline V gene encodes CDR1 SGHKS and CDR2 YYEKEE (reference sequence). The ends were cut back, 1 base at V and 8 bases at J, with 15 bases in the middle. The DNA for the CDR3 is TGTGCCAGCAGCTTGTCGCAGGGAACGAAAGGCTACACCTTC. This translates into CASSLSQGTKGYTF.

CDR3 nucleotides: TGTGCCAGCAGTTTTCTAGCGGGAGGCCGTGGTGAGCAGTTCTTC. Translation: CASSFLAGGRGEQFF. This sequence joins TRBV6-1 and TRBJ2-1, with 11 bases identical to TRBD2. This CDR3 spans 15 amino acids. V trimming: 5 bases; J trimming: 9 bases; junction bases outside the gene matches: 9. CDR1 is MNHNS and CDR2 is SASEGT in the germline V gene.

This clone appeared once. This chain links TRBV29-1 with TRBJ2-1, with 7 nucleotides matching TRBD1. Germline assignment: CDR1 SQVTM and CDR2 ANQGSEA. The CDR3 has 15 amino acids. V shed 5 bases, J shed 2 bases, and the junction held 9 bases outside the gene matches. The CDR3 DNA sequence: TGCAGCGTTCCCTACTGGACAGGACCCTACAATGAGCAGTTCTTC. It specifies CSVPYWTGPYNEQFF.

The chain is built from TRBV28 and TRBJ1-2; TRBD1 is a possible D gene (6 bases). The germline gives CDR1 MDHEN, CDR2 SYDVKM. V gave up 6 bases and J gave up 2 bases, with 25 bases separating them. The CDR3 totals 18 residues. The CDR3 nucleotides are TGTGCCAGCAGCCTAGAGGGCAGGGGCGCGCGGGCCAACTATGGCTACACCTTC. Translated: CASSLEGRGARANYGYTF.

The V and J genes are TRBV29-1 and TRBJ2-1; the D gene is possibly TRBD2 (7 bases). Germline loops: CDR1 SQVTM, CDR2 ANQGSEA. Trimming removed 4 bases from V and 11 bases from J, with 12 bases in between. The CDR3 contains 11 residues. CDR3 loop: CSVGGGGQQFF. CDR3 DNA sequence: TGCAGCGTTGGTGGGGGGGGGCAGCAGTTCTTC.

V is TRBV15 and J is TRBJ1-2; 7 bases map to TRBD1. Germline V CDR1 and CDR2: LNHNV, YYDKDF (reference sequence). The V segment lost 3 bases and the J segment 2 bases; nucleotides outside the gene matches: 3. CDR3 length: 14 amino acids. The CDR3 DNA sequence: TGTGCCACCAGCAGGGGGGACAGCAACTATGGCTACACCTTC. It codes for CATSRGDSNYGYTF.

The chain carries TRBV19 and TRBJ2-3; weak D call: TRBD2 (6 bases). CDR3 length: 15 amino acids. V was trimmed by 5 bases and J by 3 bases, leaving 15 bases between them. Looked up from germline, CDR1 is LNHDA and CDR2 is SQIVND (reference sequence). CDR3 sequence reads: CASSALGGTTDTQYF. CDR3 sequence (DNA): TGTGCCAGTAGTGCACTCGGCGGGACGACAGATACGCAGTATTTT. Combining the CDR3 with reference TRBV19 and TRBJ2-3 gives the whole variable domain DGGITQSPKYLFRKEGQNVTLSCEQNLNHDAMYWYRQDPGQGLRLIYYSQIVNDFQKGDIAEGYSVSREKKESFPLTVTSAQKNPTAFYLCASSALGGTTDTQYFGPGTRLTVL.

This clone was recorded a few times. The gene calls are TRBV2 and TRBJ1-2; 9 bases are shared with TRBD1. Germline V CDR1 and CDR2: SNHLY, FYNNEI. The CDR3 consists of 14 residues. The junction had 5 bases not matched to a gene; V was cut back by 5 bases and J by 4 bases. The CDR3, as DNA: TGTGCCAGCAGTTACGGGACAGGGTCCTATGGCTACACCTTC. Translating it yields CASSYGTGSYGYTF.

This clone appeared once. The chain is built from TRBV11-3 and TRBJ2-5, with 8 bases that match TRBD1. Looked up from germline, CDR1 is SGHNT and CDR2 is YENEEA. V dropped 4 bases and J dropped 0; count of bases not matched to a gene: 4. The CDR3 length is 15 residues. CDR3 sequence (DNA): TGTGCCAGCAGCTCCGGGACAGGCCACCAAGAGACCCAGTACTTC. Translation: CASSSGTGHQETQYF.

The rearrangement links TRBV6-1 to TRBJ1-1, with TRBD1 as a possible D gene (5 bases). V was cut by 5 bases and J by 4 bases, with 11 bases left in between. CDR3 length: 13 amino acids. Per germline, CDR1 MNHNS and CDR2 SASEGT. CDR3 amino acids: CASSQMGGTEAFF. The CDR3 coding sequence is TGTGCCAGCAGTCAGATGGGGGGCACTGAAGCTTTCTTT.

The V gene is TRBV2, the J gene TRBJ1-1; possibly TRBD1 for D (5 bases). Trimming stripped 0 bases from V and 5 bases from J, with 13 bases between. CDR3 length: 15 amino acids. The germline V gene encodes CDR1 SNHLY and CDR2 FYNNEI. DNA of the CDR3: TGTGCCAGCAGTGAAGCCATGGGGGGGTGGACTGAAGCTTTCTTT. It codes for CASSEAMGGWTEAFF.

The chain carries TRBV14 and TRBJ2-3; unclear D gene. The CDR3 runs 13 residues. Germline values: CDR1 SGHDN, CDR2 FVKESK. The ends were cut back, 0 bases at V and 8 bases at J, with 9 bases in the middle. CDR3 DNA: TGTGCCAGCAGCCAAGATCGGCTGGGTACGCAGTATTTT. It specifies CASSQDRLGTQYF.

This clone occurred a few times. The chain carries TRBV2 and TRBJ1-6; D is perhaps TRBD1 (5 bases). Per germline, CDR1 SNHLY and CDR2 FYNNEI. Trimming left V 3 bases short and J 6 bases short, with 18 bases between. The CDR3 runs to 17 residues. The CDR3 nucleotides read TGTGCCAGCAGTGAGCGACTAACACCAGGGATTAATTCACCCCTCCACTTT. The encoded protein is CASSERLTPGINSPLHF.

The CDR3 DNA follows: TGTGCCAGCAGTCCGACAGGGGGCGCGACAGATACGCAGTATTTT. Translation gives CASSPTGGATDTQYF. J is TRBJ2-3 and V is TRBV28, with 10 bases identical to TRBD1. The trim removed 5 bases at V and 3 bases at J, leaving 5 bases unmatched. Germline assignment: CDR1 MDHEN and CDR2 SYDVKM. The CDR3 consists of 15 residues.

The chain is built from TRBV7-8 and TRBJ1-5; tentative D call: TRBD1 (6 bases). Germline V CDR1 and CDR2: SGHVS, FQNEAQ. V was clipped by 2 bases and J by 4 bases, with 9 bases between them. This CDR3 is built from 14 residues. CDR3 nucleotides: TGTGCCAGCAGCTTACCAGGGGTTAATCAGCCCCAGCATTTT. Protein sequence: CASSLPGVNQPQHF. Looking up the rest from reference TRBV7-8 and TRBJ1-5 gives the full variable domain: GAGVSQSPRYKVAKRGQDVALRCDPISGHVSLFWYQQALGQGPEFLTYFQNEAQLDKSGLPSDRFFAERPEGSVSTLKIQRTQQEDSAVYLCASSLPGVNQPQHFGDGTRLSIL.

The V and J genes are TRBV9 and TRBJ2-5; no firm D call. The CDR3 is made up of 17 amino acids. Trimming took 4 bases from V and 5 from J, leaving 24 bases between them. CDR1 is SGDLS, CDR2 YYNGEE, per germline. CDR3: CASSRRSNWVVSETQYF. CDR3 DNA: TGTGCCAGCAGCCGGCGATCCAATTGGGTGGTTAGCGAGACCCAGTACTTC. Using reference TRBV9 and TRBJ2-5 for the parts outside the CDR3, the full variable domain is DSGVTQTPKHLITATGQRVTLRCSPRSGDLSVYWYQQSLDQGLQFLIQYYNGEERAKGNILERFSAQQFPDLHSELNLSSLELGDSALYFCASSRRSNWVVSETQYFGPGTRLLVL.

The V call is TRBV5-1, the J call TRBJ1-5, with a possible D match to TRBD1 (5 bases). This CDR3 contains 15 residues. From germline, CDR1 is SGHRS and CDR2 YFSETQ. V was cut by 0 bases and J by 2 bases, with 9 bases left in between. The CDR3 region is CASSLEGTGNQPQHF. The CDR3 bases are TGCGCCAGCAGCTTGGAAGGGACGGGCAATCAGCCCCAGCATTTT.

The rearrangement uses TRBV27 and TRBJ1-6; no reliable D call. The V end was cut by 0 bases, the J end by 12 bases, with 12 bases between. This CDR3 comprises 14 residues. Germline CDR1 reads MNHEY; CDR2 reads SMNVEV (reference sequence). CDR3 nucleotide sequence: TGTGCCAGCAGTTTATCGAGGGCTTCCCGACCCCTCCACTTT. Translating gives CASSLSRASRPLHF.

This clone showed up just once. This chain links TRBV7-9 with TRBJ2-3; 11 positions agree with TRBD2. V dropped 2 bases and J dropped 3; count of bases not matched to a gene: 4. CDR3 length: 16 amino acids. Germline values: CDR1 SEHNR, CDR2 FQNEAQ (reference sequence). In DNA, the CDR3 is TGTGCCAGCAGCTTAACTAGCGGGGGATCTACAGATACGCAGTATTTT. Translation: CASSLTSGGSTDTQYF.

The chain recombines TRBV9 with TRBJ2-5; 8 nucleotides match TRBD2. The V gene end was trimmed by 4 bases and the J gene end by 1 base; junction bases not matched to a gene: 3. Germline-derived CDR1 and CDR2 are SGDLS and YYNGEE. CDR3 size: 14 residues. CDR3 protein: CASSLGLAQETQYF. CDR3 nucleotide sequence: TGTGCCAGCAGCCTTGGACTAGCCCAAGAGACCCAGTACTTC.

CDR3: CASSPILNQPQHF. DNA for the CDR3: TGTGCCAGCAGTCCCATCCTAAATCAGCCCCAGCATTTT. The rearrangement links TRBV6-5 to TRBJ1-5; D gene uncertain. V lost 5 bases and J lost 4, with 9 bases in between. Germline V gene lookup returns CDR1 MNHEY and CDR2 SVGAGI. The CDR3 runs to 13 residues.

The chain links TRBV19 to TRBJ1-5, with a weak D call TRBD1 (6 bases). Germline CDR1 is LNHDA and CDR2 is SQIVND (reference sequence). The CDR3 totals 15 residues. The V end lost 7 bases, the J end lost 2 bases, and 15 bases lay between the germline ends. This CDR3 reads CASIARGDGNQPQHF. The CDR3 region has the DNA TGTGCCAGTATCGCCAGGGGTGATGGCAATCAGCCCCAGCATTTT.

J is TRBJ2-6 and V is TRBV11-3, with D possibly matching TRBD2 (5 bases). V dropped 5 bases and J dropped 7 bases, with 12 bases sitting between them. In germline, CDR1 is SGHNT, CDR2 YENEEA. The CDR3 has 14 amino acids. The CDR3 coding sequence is TGTGCCAGCAGCCGAACTAGAAACGCCAACGTCCTGACTTTC. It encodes CASSRTRNANVLTF.

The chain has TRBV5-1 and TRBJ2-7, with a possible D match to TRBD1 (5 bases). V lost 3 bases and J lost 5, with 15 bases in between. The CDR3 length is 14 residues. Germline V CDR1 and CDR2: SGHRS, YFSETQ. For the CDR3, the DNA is TGCGCCAGCAGCTACCGACAGTCTAGGGACGAGCAGTACTTC. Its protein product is CASSYRQSRDEQYF.